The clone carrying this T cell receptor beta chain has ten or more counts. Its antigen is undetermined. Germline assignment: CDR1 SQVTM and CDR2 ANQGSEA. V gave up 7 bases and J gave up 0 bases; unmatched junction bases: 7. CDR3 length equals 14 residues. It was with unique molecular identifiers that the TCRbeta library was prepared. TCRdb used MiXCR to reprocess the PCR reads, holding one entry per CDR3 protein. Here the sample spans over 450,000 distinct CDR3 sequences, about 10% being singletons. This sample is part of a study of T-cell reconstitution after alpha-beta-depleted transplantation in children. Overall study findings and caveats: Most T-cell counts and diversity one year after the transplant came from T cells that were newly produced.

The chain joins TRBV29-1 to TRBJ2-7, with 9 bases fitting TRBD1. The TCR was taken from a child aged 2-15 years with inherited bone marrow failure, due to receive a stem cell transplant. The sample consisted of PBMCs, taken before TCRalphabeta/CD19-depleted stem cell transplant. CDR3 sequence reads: CSGRGQGNSYEQYF. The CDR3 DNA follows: TGCAGCGGTAGAGGACAGGGGAACTCCTACGAGCAGTACTTC.